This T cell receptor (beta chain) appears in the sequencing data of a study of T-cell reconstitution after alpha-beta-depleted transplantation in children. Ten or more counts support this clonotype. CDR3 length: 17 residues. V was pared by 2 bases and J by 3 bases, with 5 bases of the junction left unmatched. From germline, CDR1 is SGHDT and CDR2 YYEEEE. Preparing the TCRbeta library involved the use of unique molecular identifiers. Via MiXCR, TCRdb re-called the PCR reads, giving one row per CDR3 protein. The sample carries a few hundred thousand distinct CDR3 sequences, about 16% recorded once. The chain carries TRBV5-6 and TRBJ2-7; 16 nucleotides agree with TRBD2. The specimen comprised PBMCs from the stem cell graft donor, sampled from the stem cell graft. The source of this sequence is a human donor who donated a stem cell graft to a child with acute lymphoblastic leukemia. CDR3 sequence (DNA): TGTGCCAGCAGCTTAGGGACTAGCGGGAGGGCCAACTACGAGCAGTACTTC. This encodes CASSLGTSGRANYEQYF.